The clone carrying this T cell receptor (beta chain) has a count of ten or more. The library targeted TCRbeta and was prepared with unique molecular identifiers. Using its own MiXCR run on the PCR reads, TCRdb lists one record per CDR3 protein. Of 250,000 to 300,000 distinct CDR3 sequences in the sample, about a tenth were seen once. This record belongs to a study of T-cell reconstitution after alpha-beta-depleted transplantation in children. This TCR came from a human donor who donated a stem cell graft to a child with SCID. The sample was PBMCs from the stem cell graft donor, taken from the stem cell graft.

CDR3 protein: CASSPGYPSYEQYF. The CDR3, as DNA: TGTGCCAGCTCACCAGGGTACCCCTCCTACGAGCAGTACTTC. This rearrangement joins TRBV18 to TRBJ2-7, with D unresolved. The CDR3 spans 14 residues. Trimming took off 2 bases at V and 0 bases at J, with 8 bases between the two ends. Germline V CDR1 and CDR2: KGHSH, LQKENI. The entire variable domain, with the rest obtained from reference TRBV18 and TRBJ2-7, is as follows: NAGVMQNPRHLVRRRGQEARLRCSPMKGHSHVYWYRQLPEEGLKFMVYLQKENIIDESGMPKERFSAEFPKEGPSILRIQQVVRGDSAAYFCASSPGYPSYEQYFGPGTRLTVT.